The rows below give T cell receptor beta chains drawn from one sample of a study of cytotoxic CD8 clonotypes in ibrutinib-treated CLL. Assay used: immunoSEQ multiplex PCR; TCRdb lists only in-frame clones, some missing. The table lists 110,000 to 150,000 clones, about 75% of them singletons. The sample here was PBMCs, taken after 24 months of ibrutinib treatment. These receptors originate from a human donor with chronic lymphocytic leukemia. The CDR3 runs from the conserved cysteine through the conserved F or W. The D gene is left open where the match is weak. Not all rows give a size; the values are once, few, many and, for expanded clones, a class.

j_call d_call v_call clone_size cdr3_aa cdr3_nt
TRBJ2-1 TRBD2 TRBV27 . CASSGTSGYNEQFF TGTGCCAGCTCCGGGACTAGCGGTTACAATGAGCAGTTCTTC
TRBJ2-5 . TRBV11-2 . CASSLALRAETQYF TGTGCCAGCAGCTTAGCTTTGAGGGCAGAGACCCAGTACTTC
TRBJ2-5 . TRBV9 . CASSVGAANSARETQYF TGTGCCAGCAGCGTAGGGGCAGCAAATTCGGCCAGGGAGACCCAGTACTTC
TRBJ2-7 TRBD1 TRBV9 . CASSPAGQGAGEQYF TGTGCCAGCAGCCCCGCGGGACAGGGGGCGGGCGAGCAGTACTTC
TRBJ2-1 TRBD2 TRBV20-1 . CSPTGGQFF TGCAGTCCTACGGGGGGGCAGTTCTTC
TRBJ2-7 TRBD1 TRBV28 . CASNRDRALSEQYF TGTGCCAGCAACCGGGACAGGGCACTCTCCGAGCAGTACTTC
TRBJ2-3 TRBD1 TRBV6-6 . CASSAGTGSTDTQYF TGTGCCAGCAGCGCAGGGACAGGTAGCACAGATACGCAGTATTTT
TRBJ2-5 . TRBV6-1 . CASSEGGGAETQYF TGTGCCAGCAGTGAAGGTGGAGGGGCAGAGACCCAGTACTTC
TRBJ2-1 . TRBV21-1 . CASSIQGLYNEQFF TGTGCCAGCAGCATCCAGGGGCTCTACAATGAGCAGTTCTTC
TRBJ2-1 . TRBV5-1 many CASSLSTGEGYNEQFF TGCGCCAGCAGCTTGTCGACAGGGGAGGGGTACAATGAGCAGTTCTTC
TRBJ1-2 TRBD1 TRBV9 . CASSPGTGVVGYTF TGTGCCAGCAGCCCCGGGACAGGGGTTGTAGGCTACACCTTC
TRBJ2-3 TRBD2 TRBV11-3 . CASSLGEGRTDTQYF TGTGCCAGCAGCTTGGGGGAGGGTCGCACAGATACGCAGTATTTT
TRBJ2-2 . TRBV7-6 . CASSWANTGELFF TGTGCCAGCAGCTGGGCGAACACCGGGGAGCTGTTTTTT
TRBJ2-7 TRBD1 TRBV6-5 . CASSLARDSSYEQYF TGTGCCAGCAGTTTAGCTCGGGACAGCTCCTACGAGCAGTACTTC
TRBJ2-2 . TRBV5-1 . CASSLRAAGELFF TGCGCCAGCAGCTTGCGGGCAGCCGGGGAGCTGTTTTTT
TRBJ2-7 TRBD2 TRBV9 . CASSAGLAVVREQYF TGTGCCAGCAGCGCCGGACTAGCGGTGGTCCGGGAGCAGTACTTC
TRBJ1-2 . TRBV5-1 . CASTPGGGNYGYTF TGCGCCAGCACCCCCGGTGGCGGGAACTATGGCTACACCTTC
TRBJ2-3 TRBD2 TRBV4-2 . CASSRGTSGSGVTDTQYF TGTGCCAGCAGCCGTGGGACTAGCGGGAGTGGGGTCACAGATACGCAGTATTTT
TRBJ2-5 . TRBV7-9 . CASSLGPQETQYF TGTGCCAGCAGCTTGGGTCCCCAAGAGACCCAGTACTTC
TRBJ1-2 TRBD1 TRBV4-3 . CASSQDTGTANVGHYGYTF TGCGCCAGCAGCCAAGATACGGGGACAGCCAATGTGGGCCACTATGGCTACACCTTC
TRBJ2-1 . TRBV28 many CASSLVVAAYNEQFF TGTGCCAGCAGTTTAGTGGTAGCGGCATACAATGAGCAGTTCTTC
TRBJ2-2 . TRBV27 . CASLDGTGELFF TGTGCCAGCTTGGACGGGACCGGGGAGCTGTTTTTT
TRBJ2-3 . TRBV28 . CASSFGDTQYF TGTGCCAGCAGTTTCGGGGATACGCAGTATTTT
TRBJ1-3 . TRBV28 . CASRLSSPGNTIYF TGTGCCAGCAGGCTTTCTAGCCCTGGAAACACCATATATTTT
TRBJ2-2 . TRBV19 . CASSMRKTGLTGELFF TGTGCCAGTAGTATGAGGAAGACAGGCCTCACCGGGGAGCTGTTTTTT
TRBJ2-1 . TRBV15 . CATSRAPGVNEQFF TGTGCCACCAGCAGAGCCCCCGGCGTAAATGAGCAGTTCTTC
TRBJ2-1 . TRBV5-5 . CASSLGEQFF TGTGCCAGCAGCTTGGGTGAGCAGTTCTTC
TRBJ1-3 TRBD1 TRBV4-3 few CASSSGTGRSNTIYF TGCGCCAGCAGCAGCGGGACAGGACGGAGCAACACCATATATTTT
TRBJ2-1 . TRBV27 . CASSLALLGGNEQFF TGTGCCAGCAGTTTAGCCCTCCTAGGGGGCAATGAGCAGTTCTTC
TRBJ2-5 . TRBV19 . CASSIGQPRGAQYF TGTGCCAGTAGTATAGGACAGCCTAGGGGGGCCCAGTACTTC
TRBJ1-1 . TRBV2 . CASSQDVNTEAFF TGTGCCAGCAGCCAGGACGTGAACACTGAAGCTTTCTTT